A selection of T cell receptor beta chains follows, all from one sample in a study of T cell changes during pregnancy in multiple sclerosis. The repertoire was sequenced with immunoSEQ multiplex PCR; TCRdb's copy has only in-frame clones and lacks some. The table has 93,000 or so clones, roughly 92% seen once. Specimen: peripheral blood, collected after pregnancy. The origin of the receptors is a female donor with multiple sclerosis, enrolled in a pregnancy study. Both conserved end residues are part of each CDR3. The D gene is left open where the match is weak.

V gene: TRBV28
D gene: TRBD1
J gene: TRBJ1-3
CDR3 protein: CASSSGTGFSGNTIYF

V gene: TRBV5-1
D gene: -
J gene: TRBJ1-5
CDR3 protein: CASSEVGMSNQPQHF

V gene: TRBV7-9
D gene: TRBD1
J gene: TRBJ1-2
CDR3 protein: CASSLGTGEHGYTF

V gene: TRBV27
D gene: -
J gene: TRBJ2-7
CDR3 protein: CASSFTLEGGEQYF

V gene: TRBV2
D gene: TRBD2
J gene: TRBJ2-7
CDR3 protein: CASSEVLAGFDEQYF

V gene: TRBV7-2
D gene: TRBD2
J gene: TRBJ2-3
CDR3 protein: CASSSGLAVTQYF

V gene: TRBV27
D gene: -
J gene: TRBJ2-3
CDR3 protein: CASSFSVDSTDTQYF

V gene: TRBV18
D gene: TRBD1
J gene: TRBJ1-3
CDR3 protein: CASSPRQGPSGNTIYF

V gene: TRBV5-1
D gene: TRBD2
J gene: TRBJ2-3
CDR3 protein: CASRKREILDTQYF

V gene: TRBV11-3
D gene: -
J gene: TRBJ1-1
CDR3 protein: CASSLRRGTEAFF

V gene: TRBV18
D gene: TRBD1
J gene: TRBJ1-3
CDR3 protein: CASSPTAGGLSGNTIYF

V gene: TRBV18
D gene: -
J gene: TRBJ2-3
CDR3 protein: CASSPSTDTQYF

V gene: TRBV28
D gene: TRBD2
J gene: TRBJ2-4
CDR3 protein: CASSLRGVGAGAKNIQYF

V gene: TRBV28
D gene: TRBD1
J gene: TRBJ1-2
CDR3 protein: CASSPLAGGDNYGYTF

V gene: TRBV18
D gene: TRBD1
J gene: TRBJ1-1
CDR3 protein: CASSLGQGNTEAFF

V gene: TRBV2
D gene: -
J gene: TRBJ2-1
CDR3 protein: CASSEGRSSYNEQFF

V gene: TRBV28
D gene: TRBD1
J gene: TRBJ2-1
CDR3 protein: CASSPRDRVWNEQFF

V gene: TRBV7-9
D gene: -
J gene: TRBJ2-3
CDR3 protein: CASSGRGPDTQYF

V gene: TRBV2
D gene: TRBD1
J gene: TRBJ2-7
CDR3 protein: CASSEGQGAREQYF

V gene: TRBV28
D gene: -
J gene: TRBJ2-7
CDR3 protein: CASSYVSSEQYF

V gene: TRBV29-1
D gene: -
J gene: TRBJ1-3
CDR3 protein: CSVEPRSPGGNTIYF

V gene: TRBV7-9
D gene: -
J gene: TRBJ1-5
CDR3 protein: CASSPSGGLGNQPQHF

V gene: TRBV11-2
D gene: -
J gene: TRBJ1-6
CDR3 protein: CASSYKRPQGSSYNSPLHF

V gene: TRBV7-9
D gene: TRBD1
J gene: TRBJ2-7
CDR3 protein: CASSLGQGLSYEQYF

V gene: TRBV9
D gene: -
J gene: TRBJ1-1
CDR3 protein: CASSVDPTSTEAFF

V gene: TRBV7-2
D gene: -
J gene: TRBJ1-1
CDR3 protein: CASSPTPGFTEAFF

V gene: TRBV5-1
D gene: TRBD2
J gene: TRBJ2-1
CDR3 protein: CASSPGRTGGREQFF

V gene: TRBV25-1
D gene: TRBD1
J gene: TRBJ1-4
CDR3 protein: CASTGTEGNEKLFF

V gene: TRBV6-6
D gene: -
J gene: TRBJ2-5
CDR3 protein: CASQLGPEETQYF

V gene: TRBV4-2
D gene: -
J gene: TRBJ1-2
CDR3 protein: CASRNGQLSYGYTF

V gene: TRBV7-6
D gene: TRBD1
J gene: TRBJ2-2
CDR3 protein: CASSFLGQALNTGELFF

V gene: TRBV7-9
D gene: -
J gene: TRBJ1-2
CDR3 protein: CASSLTSGDGYTF

V gene: TRBV19
D gene: TRBD1
J gene: TRBJ1-2
CDR3 protein: CASSTQLRTGNGYTF

V gene: TRBV27
D gene: TRBD2
J gene: TRBJ2-7
CDR3 protein: CASSFSSGTLSYEQYF

V gene: TRBV9
D gene: TRBD1
J gene: TRBJ1-2
CDR3 protein: CASSGYSLDRANYYGYTF

V gene: TRBV6-1
D gene: -
J gene: TRBJ2-7
CDR3 protein: CASTLTGYEQYF

V gene: TRBV6-6
D gene: -
J gene: TRBJ1-2
CDR3 protein: CASSYPLGLEDGYTF

V gene: TRBV7-2
D gene: TRBD1
J gene: TRBJ1-5
CDR3 protein: CASSLDRGPNQPQHF

V gene: TRBV30
D gene: TRBD2
J gene: TRBJ2-7
CDR3 protein: CAWSEGGRHEQYF

V gene: TRBV2
D gene: TRBD2
J gene: TRBJ2-1
CDR3 protein: CASKRLAGGNEQFF

V gene: TRBV7-6
D gene: -
J gene: TRBJ2-7
CDR3 protein: CASSSRTIPHEQYF

V gene: TRBV4-2
D gene: TRBD2
J gene: TRBJ2-1
CDR3 protein: CASSQANSGGYNEQFF

V gene: TRBV5-4
D gene: -
J gene: TRBJ2-1
CDR3 protein: CASSLASSYNEQFF

V gene: TRBV19
D gene: TRBD2
J gene: TRBJ2-6
CDR3 protein: CASRLAGGPSGANVLTF

V gene: TRBV10-3
D gene: TRBD2
J gene: TRBJ2-1
CDR3 protein: CAISEPGLAGSSYNEQFF